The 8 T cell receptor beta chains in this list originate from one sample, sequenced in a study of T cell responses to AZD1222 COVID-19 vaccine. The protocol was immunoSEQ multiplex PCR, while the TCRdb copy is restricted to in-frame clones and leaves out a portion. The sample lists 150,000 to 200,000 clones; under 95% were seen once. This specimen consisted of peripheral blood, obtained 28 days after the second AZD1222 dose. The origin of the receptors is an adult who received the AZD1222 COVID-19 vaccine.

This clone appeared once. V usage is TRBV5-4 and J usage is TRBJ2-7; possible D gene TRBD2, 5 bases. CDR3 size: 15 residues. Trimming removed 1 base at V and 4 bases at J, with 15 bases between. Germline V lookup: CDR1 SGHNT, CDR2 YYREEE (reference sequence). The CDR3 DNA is TGTGCCAGCAGCTTGAGTTCGGGGTGGCGTTACGAGCAGTACTTC. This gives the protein CASSLSSGWRYEQYF.

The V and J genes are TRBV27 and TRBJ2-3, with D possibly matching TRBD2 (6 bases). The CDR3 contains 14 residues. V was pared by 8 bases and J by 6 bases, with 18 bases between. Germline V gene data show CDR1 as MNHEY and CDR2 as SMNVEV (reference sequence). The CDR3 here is CASGGRRDGDTQYF. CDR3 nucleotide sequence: TGTGCCAGCGGTGGGCGGCGGGACGGGGATACGCAGTATTTT.

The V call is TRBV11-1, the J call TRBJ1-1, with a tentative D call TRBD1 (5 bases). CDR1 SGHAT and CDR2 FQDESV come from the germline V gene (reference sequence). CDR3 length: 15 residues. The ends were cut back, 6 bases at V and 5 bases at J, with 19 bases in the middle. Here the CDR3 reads CASRGGARRLTEAFF. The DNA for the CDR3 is TGTGCCAGCAGGGGCGGGGCTCGGAGGTTAACTGAAGCTTTCTTT.

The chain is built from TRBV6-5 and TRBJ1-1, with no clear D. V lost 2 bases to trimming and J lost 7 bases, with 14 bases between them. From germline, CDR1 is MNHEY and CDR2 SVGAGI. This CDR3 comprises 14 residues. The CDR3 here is CASSYGVSAGEAFF. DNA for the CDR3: TGTGCCAGCAGTTACGGCGTATCCGCGGGTGAAGCTTTCTTT.

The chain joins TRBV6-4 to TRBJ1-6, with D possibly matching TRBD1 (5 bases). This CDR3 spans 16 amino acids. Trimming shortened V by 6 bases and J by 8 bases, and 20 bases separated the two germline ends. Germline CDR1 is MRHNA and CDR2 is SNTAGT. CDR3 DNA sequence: TGTGCCAGCAGGCCTATTCGGCAGGGAAAGGATTCACCCCTCCACTTT. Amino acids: CASRPIRQGKDSPLHF.

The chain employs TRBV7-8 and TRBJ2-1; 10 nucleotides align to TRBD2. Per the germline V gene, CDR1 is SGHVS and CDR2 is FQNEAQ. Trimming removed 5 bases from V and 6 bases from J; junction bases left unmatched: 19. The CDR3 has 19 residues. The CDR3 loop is CASSVPSGRTDSAGNEQFF. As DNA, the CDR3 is TGTGCCAGCAGCGTTCCTAGCGGGAGAACCGACTCGGCCGGCAATGAGCAGTTCTTC.

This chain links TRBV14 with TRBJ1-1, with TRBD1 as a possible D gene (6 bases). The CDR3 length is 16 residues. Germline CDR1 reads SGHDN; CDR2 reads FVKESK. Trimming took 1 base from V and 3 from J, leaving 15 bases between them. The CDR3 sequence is CASSQGLGQIYTEAFF. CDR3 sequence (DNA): TGTGCCAGCAGCCAAGGCCTGGGACAAATATACACTGAAGCTTTCTTT.

CDR3: CASSLAGVYEQYF. CDR3 DNA sequence: TGCGCCAGCAGTCTAGCGGGAGTTTACGAGCAGTACTTC. The V call is TRBV5-1, the J call TRBJ2-7; 10 bases line up with TRBD2. V was pared by 5 bases and J by 4 bases, with 3 bases of the junction left unmatched. The germline gives CDR1 SGHRS, CDR2 YFSETQ. The CDR3 runs to 13 residues. Full variable domain (remainder filled in from reference TRBV5-1 and TRBJ2-7): KAGVTQTPRYLIKTRGQQVTLSCSPISGHRSVSWYQQTPGQGLQFLFEYFSETQRNKGNFPGRFSGRQFSNSRSEMNVSTLELGDSALYLCASSLAGVYEQYFGPGTRLTVT.